Ten or more counts support the clone carrying this T cell receptor beta chain. Its cognate antigen is unknown. This specimen comes from a study of CD8 T cells in ankylosing spondylitis. From germline, CDR1 is SGHRS and CDR2 YFSETQ. Trimming removed 5 bases from V and 2 bases from J, with 9 bases in between. The CDR3 length is 13 residues. TCRdb reprocessed the 5' RACE reads via MiXCR and lists one record per CDR3 protein. The sample yields 250,000 to 400,000 distinct CDR3 sequences, 11% seen once. The study's findings and limits: Past research had described some motif variants in reactive arthritis synovial fluid and blood.

Sequencing was done on a sample of blood, either unsorted or a sorted T cell fraction (not recorded which). This chain links TRBV5-1 with TRBJ2-3, with D perhaps given as TRBD1 or TRBD2 (5 bases each). This TCR came from a female donor with ankylosing spondylitis or in good health (not recorded which). The CDR3 is CASRWDLTDTQYF. The CDR3 nucleotides read TGCGCCAGCAGATGGGACCTCACAGATACGCAGTATTTT.